These 6 T cell receptor beta chains were all obtained from the same sample, sequenced in a study of a mutant IDH1 vaccine in newly diagnosed glioma. The time point was: week 35, safety follow-up. Topical imiquimod was applied with each vaccine dose, which held 300 ug of mutant IDH1 20-mer peptide. No antigen has been assigned to these receptors. TCRdb keeps only in-frame clones here, not all; method: immunoSEQ multiplex PCR. The table lists some 60,000 clones, roughly 79% of them singletons, with 5.4% in the top ten. This specimen consisted of PBMCs, obtained from a glioma patient whose treatment included an IDH1 peptide vaccine. Receptors originate from a man aged 35-49 years with glioma.

The V call is TRBV9, the J call TRBJ2-7, with TRBD2 matching 13 bases. In germline, CDR1 is SGDLS, CDR2 YYNGEE. V gave up 0 bases and J gave up 5 bases; unmatched junction bases: 2. The CDR3 is 15 amino acids. CDR3 sequence reads: CASSVGLAGGHEQYF. CDR3 in DNA: TGTGCCAGCAGCGTAGGACTAGCGGGGGGCCACGAGCAGTACTTC. Using reference TRBV9 and TRBJ2-7 for the parts outside the CDR3, the full variable domain is DSGVTQTPKHLITATGQRVTLRCSPRSGDLSVYWYQQSLDQGLQFLIQYYNGEERAKGNILERFSAQQFPDLHSELNLSSLELGDSALYFCASSVGLAGGHEQYFGPGTRLTVT.

The chain uses TRBV6-5 and TRBJ1-2; D ambiguous. Germline lookup yields CDR1 MNHEY and CDR2 SVGAGI. The CDR3 contains 14 residues. Trimming removed 4 bases at V and 6 bases at J, with 15 bases between. The CDR3 DNA reads as TGTGCCAGCAGTTTTTCCGAAGGAGAGGATGGCTACACCTTC. Translation: CASSFSEGEDGYTF.

V is TRBV5-1 and J is TRBJ2-2, with 8 bases lining up with TRBD2. The trim removed 4 bases at V and 1 base at J, leaving 3 bases unmatched. The CDR3 is 15 residues long. Germline CDR1 is SGHRS and CDR2 is YFSETQ. The CDR3 nucleotides read TGCGCCAGCAGCCGAAGCGGGGGGAACACCGGGGAGCTGTTTTTT. Translating gives CASSRSGGNTGELFF.

V and J are TRBV5-1 and TRBJ2-3; D unclear. The CDR3 is made up of 14 amino acids. The germline V gene has CDR1 SGHRS and CDR2 YFSETQ. V gave up 1 base and J gave up 5 bases, with 11 bases separating them. The CDR3 nucleotides are TGCGCCAGCAGCTTGCTCACTTGGGGAGATACGCAGTATTTT. This sequence encodes CASSLLTWGDTQYF.

This chain joins TRBV28 and TRBJ2-1; D is possibly TRBD2 (6 bases). Trimming cost V 6 bases and J 9 bases, with 18 bases left between them. Germline V gene data show CDR1 as MDHEN and CDR2 as SYDVKM. CDR3 length equals 14 residues. CDR3 DNA: TGTGCCAGCAGATCCCCTGGGGGGTCTGGTGAGCAGTTCTTC. It yields the protein CASRSPGGSGEQFF.

The chain joins TRBV19 to TRBJ1-1; 8 bases align to TRBD1. This CDR3 spans 14 amino acids. V shed 5 bases, J shed 2 bases, and the junction held 4 bases outside the gene matches. The germline V gene has CDR1 LNHDA and CDR2 SQIVND (reference sequence). The DNA of the CDR3 is TGTGCCAGTAGTCCTGACAGGGGTAACACTGAAGCTTTCTTT. The encoded protein is CASSPDRGNTEAFF.